What follows are 17 T cell receptor beta chains derived from one specimen sequenced in a study of blood T cell repertoires in COVID-19. The method was immunoSEQ multiplex PCR; TCRdb's version includes in-frame clones alone and lacks a portion of them. The sample holds 120,000 to 150,000 clones, roughly nine tenths seen once. Sequenced: peripheral blood. These TCRs come from a human donor in a cohort sampled during active COVID-19.

This clone was found once. The rearrangement links TRBV30 to TRBJ2-7; D unclear. Germline lookup yields CDR1 GTSNPN and CDR2 SVGIG (reference sequence). Trimming cost V 1 base and J 3 bases, with 4 bases left between them. The CDR3 contains 11 residues. CDR3 sequence (DNA): TGTGCCTGGAGTGATAGCTACGAGCAGTACTTC. Residues: CAWSDSYEQYF.

The chain uses TRBV5-5 and TRBJ2-6; 7 positions agree with TRBD1. The CDR3 is made up of 14 amino acids. Trimming removed 4 bases from V and 4 bases from J; junction bases left unmatched: 2. Per the germline V gene, CDR1 is SGHKS and CDR2 is YYEKEE (reference sequence). This CDR3 is CASSRGRGANVLTF. DNA of the CDR3: TGTGCCAGCAGCAGGGGGCGCGGGGCCAACGTCCTGACTTTC.

This rearrangement joins TRBV7-9 to TRBJ2-7; 11 nucleotides align to TRBD1. CDR1 is SEHNR, CDR2 FQNEAQ, per germline (reference sequence). V was clipped by 3 bases and J by 7 bases; unmatched bases: 8. The CDR3 runs 15 residues. For the CDR3, the DNA is TGTGCCAGCAGCTTGGTTGGGACAGGGGGGTCGGAGCAGTACTTC. It codes for CASSLVGTGGSEQYF.

This CDR3 reads CASSYAGGGSPLHF. Written as DNA, the CDR3 is TGTGCCAGCAGTTACGCAGGGGGCGGCTCACCCCTCCACTTT. This chain uses TRBV6-6 with TRBJ1-6, with 8 bases identical to TRBD1. Germline CDR1 is MNHNY and CDR2 is SVGAGI (reference sequence). The CDR3 is made up of 14 amino acids. The junction had 4 bases not matched to a gene; V was cut back by 2 bases and J by 10 bases.

The chain uses TRBV2 and TRBJ2-1; 10 nucleotides match TRBD2. The CDR3 sequence is 15 residues long. The germline V gene encodes CDR1 SNHLY and CDR2 FYNNEI. V was pared by 8 bases and J by 9 bases, with 13 bases of the junction left unmatched. The CDR3 sequence is CASALAAGGLTEQFF. CDR3 DNA: TGTGCCAGCGCTCTGGCAGCGGGGGGGCTCACTGAGCAGTTCTTC.

A few counts support this clone. This chain connects TRBV3-1 (or the pseudogene TRBV3-2) to TRBJ1-5; 12 nucleotides line up with TRBD1. Losses at the gene ends were 0 bases for V and 5 bases for J; bases not matched to a gene: 5. This CDR3 region has 17 residues. Germline V gene data show CDR1 as LGHDT and CDR2 as YNNKEL (reference sequence). The CDR3 loop reads CASSQDSGTGGDQPQHF. The CDR3 bases are TGTGCCAGCAGCCAAGATTCCGGGACAGGGGGCGATCAGCCCCAGCATTTT.

J is TRBJ2-1 and V is TRBV9; TRBD1 matches 9 bases. V was clipped by 4 bases and J by 7 bases; unmatched bases: 3. Germline V gene lookup returns CDR1 SGDLS and CDR2 YYNGEE. The CDR3 contains 13 residues. The CDR3 bases are TGTGCCAGCAGCAAAGGACAGGGGAATGAGCAGTTCTTC. Translating it yields CASSKGQGNEQFF.

This clone showed up just a few times. The rearrangement links TRBV6-1 to TRBJ2-3; D gene unclear. This CDR3 has 14 residues. Trimming left V 2 bases short and J 4 bases short, with 10 bases between. Germline V gives CDR1 MNHNS, CDR2 SASEGT. CDR3: CASSESSVPDTQYF. CDR3 nucleotides: TGTGCCAGCAGTGAATCTAGTGTACCAGATACGCAGTATTTT.

This clone was seen only a few times. This rearrangement joins TRBV12-3 or TRBV12-4 to TRBJ2-2; a weak D match, TRBD2 (6 bases). The CDR3 extends over 13 amino acids. Deletions cut 10 bases from V and 5 bases from J, with 14 bases between. CDR3 sequence reads: CATRGGATGELFF. CDR3 DNA sequence: TGTGCCACCCGAGGAGGGGCAACCGGGGAGCTGTTTTTT.

The V and J genes are TRBV5-4 and TRBJ2-3, with 8 bases aligning to TRBD2. Germline CDR1 reads SGHNT; CDR2 reads YYREEE (reference sequence). This CDR3 is 15 amino acids long. Trimming at V came to 4 bases and at J to 2 bases, leaving 6 bases not matched to a gene. The CDR3 is CASSRGGDPTDTQYF. CDR3 DNA sequence: TGTGCCAGCAGCCGGGGGGGGGATCCCACAGATACGCAGTATTTT.

The chain recombines TRBV6-5 with TRBJ1-1; a possible D gene is TRBD1 (6 bases). Germline V gene data show CDR1 as MNHEY and CDR2 as SVGAGI. V gave up 0 bases and J gave up 3 bases, with 14 bases separating them. This CDR3 comprises 16 residues. CDR3 sequence: CASSYSMWGPHTEAFF. CDR3 bases: TGTGCCAGCAGTTACTCGATGTGGGGGCCGCACACTGAAGCTTTCTTT.

This clone was seen only once. The gene calls are TRBV19 and TRBJ2-1; 10 bases fit TRBD2. This CDR3 is 16 amino acids long. V shed 1 base and J 5 bases; nucleotides not matched to a gene: 5. Germline CDR1 reads LNHDA; CDR2 reads SQIVND (reference sequence). This chain's CDR3 is CASSIVSGGANNEQFF. The CDR3 nucleotides are TGTGCCAGTAGTATAGTGAGCGGGGGGGCCAACAATGAGCAGTTCTTC.

The V call is TRBV18, the J call TRBJ1-4; TRBD1 agrees at 8 bases. The J segment lost 8 bases and the V segment lost 3 bases, leaving 5 bases of the junction unmatched. The length of the CDR3 is 14 residues. CDR1 and CDR2 from the germline V gene are KGHSH and LQKENI. The CDR3 sequence is CASSPKTGGEKLFF. The CDR3 coding sequence is TGTGCCAGCTCACCCAAAACAGGGGGGGAAAAACTGTTTTTT.

The chain combines TRBV5-1 with TRBJ2-1, with 15 bases lining up with TRBD2. The J segment lost 7 bases and the V segment lost 4 bases, leaving 6 bases of the junction unmatched. CDR3 length: 16 residues. In germline, CDR1 is SGHRS, CDR2 YFSETQ. CDR3 nucleotides: TGCGCCAGCAGCCAATCGGGACTAGCGGGGGGAAATGAGCAGTTCTTC. As protein: CASSQSGLAGGNEQFF.

CDR3 sequence (DNA): TGCGCCAGCAGCCAGATACAGGGGCGCCAAGAGACCCAGTACTTC. Translated, it gives CASSQIQGRQETQYF. The rearrangement uses TRBV4-1 and TRBJ2-5, with 7 positions matching TRBD1. This CDR3 is built from 15 residues. Germline loops: CDR1 MGHRA, CDR2 YSYEKL. With 3 bases clipped from V and 1 base from J, the junction kept 5 bases outside the gene matches.

The V gene is TRBV7-2, the J gene TRBJ2-1, with 9 bases identical to TRBD2. Germline-derived CDR1 and CDR2 are SGHTA and FQGNSA. The V and J ends lost 5 bases and 6 bases, in that order; junction bases with no gene match: 8. The CDR3 loop spans 15 amino acids. This CDR3 is CASSPRGGEGNEQFF. CDR3 in DNA: TGTGCCAGCAGCCCGCGGGGGGGCGAGGGCAATGAGCAGTTCTTC.

V and J are TRBV9 and TRBJ2-2; 10 bases map to TRBD1. Germline CDR1 is SGDLS and CDR2 is YYNGEE. The CDR3 spans 15 residues. J gave up 5 bases and V 4 bases, and 5 bases lay outside the gene matches. CDR3 region: CASSLDRGRTGELFF. The CDR3 nucleotides read TGTGCCAGCAGCCTCGACAGGGGGCGGACCGGGGAGCTGTTTTTT.